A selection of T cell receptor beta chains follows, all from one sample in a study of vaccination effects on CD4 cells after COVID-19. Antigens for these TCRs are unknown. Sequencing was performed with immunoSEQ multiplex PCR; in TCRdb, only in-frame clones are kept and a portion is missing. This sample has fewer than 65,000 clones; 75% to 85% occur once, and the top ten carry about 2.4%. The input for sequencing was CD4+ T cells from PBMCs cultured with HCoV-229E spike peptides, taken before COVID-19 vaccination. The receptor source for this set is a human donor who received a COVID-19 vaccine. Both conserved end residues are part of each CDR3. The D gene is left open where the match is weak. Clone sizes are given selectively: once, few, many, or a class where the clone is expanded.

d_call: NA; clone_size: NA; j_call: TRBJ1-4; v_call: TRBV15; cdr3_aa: CATSTNRADSATNEKLFF; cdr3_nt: TGTGCCACCAGCACTAACAGGGCCGATTCTGCAACTAATGAAAAACTGTTTTTT
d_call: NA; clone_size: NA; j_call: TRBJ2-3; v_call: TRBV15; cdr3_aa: CATSEGGATDTQYF; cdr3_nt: TGTGCCACCTCAGAGGGGGGGGCGACAGATACGCAGTATTTT
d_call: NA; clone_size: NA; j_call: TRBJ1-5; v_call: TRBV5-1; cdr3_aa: CASRQGEDQPQHF; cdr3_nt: TGCGCCAGCAGACAGGGAGAGGATCAGCCCCAGCATTTT
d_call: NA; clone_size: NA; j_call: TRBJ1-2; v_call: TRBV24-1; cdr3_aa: CATSDSQGTVYGYTF; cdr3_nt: TGTGCCACCAGTGATTCGCAGGGGACGGTCTATGGCTACACCTTC
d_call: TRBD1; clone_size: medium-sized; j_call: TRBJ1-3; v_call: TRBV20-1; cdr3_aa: CSASGTGTGNTIYF; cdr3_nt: TGCAGTGCTAGTGGGACAGGGACTGGAAACACCATATATTTT
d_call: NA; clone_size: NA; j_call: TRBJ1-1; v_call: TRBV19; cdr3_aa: CASSIDWGGLTEAFF; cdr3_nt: TGTGCCAGTAGTATAGATTGGGGGGGGCTGACTGAAGCTTTCTTT
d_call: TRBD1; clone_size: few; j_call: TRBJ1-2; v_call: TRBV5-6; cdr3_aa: CASSSLLDRETGYTF; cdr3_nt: TGTGCCAGCAGCTCACTCCTGGACAGGGAAACCGGCTACACCTTC
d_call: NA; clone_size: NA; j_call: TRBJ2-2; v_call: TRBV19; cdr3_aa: CASSIGSNANTGELFF; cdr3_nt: TGTGCCAGTAGTATAGGCAGTAACGCGAACACCGGGGAGCTGTTTTTT
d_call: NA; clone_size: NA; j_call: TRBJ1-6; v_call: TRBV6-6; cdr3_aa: CASSSVSPLHF; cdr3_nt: TGTGCCAGCAGCTCGGTATCACCCCTCCACTTT
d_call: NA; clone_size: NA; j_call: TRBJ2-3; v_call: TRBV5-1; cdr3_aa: CASASPGSSTDTQYF; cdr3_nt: TGCGCCAGCGCCTCTCCGGGGAGCAGCACAGATACGCAGTATTTT
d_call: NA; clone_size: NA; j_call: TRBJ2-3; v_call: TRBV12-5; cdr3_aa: CASASSGGTDTQYF; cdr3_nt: TGTGCTAGTGCCTCGTCTGGGGGAACAGATACGCAGTATTTT
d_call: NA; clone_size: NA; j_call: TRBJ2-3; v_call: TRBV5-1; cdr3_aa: CASSLGRAQTVADTQYF; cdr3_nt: TGCGCCAGCAGCTTGGGGCGGGCTCAGACGGTCGCAGATACGCAGTATTTT
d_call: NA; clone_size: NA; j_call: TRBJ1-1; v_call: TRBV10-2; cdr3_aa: CASRRANTEAFF; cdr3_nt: TGCGCCAGCAGACGGGCGAACACTGAAGCTTTCTTT
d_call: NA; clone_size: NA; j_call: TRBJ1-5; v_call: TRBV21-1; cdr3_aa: CASSKGRGGPRLSQHF; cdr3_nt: TGTGCCAGCAGCAAAGGAAGGGGGGGGCCCCGCTTGTCCCAGCATTTT
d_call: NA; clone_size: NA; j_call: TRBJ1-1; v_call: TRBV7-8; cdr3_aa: CASSLLLDTEAFF; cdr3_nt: TGTGCCAGCAGCTTACTACTGGACACTGAAGCTTTCTTT
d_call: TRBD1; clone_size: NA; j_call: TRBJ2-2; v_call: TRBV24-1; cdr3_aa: CATSERSRDRGQWAGELFF; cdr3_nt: TGTGCCACCAGTGAGAGATCCCGGGACAGGGGGCAATGGGCCGGGGAGCTGTTTTTT
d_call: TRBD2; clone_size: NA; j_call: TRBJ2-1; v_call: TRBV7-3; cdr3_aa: CASSPRGGGAYEQFF; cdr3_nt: TGTGCCAGCAGCCCGAGGGGCGGGGGGGCCTATGAGCAGTTCTTC
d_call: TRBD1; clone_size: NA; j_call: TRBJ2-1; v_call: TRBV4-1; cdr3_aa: CASTHRGTNEQFF; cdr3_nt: TGCGCCAGCACTCACAGGGGAACCAATGAGCAGTTCTTC
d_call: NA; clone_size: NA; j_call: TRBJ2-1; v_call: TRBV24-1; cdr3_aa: CATSDQRQAGVYNEQFF; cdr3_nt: TGTGCCACCAGTGACCAAAGACAGGCGGGAGTTTACAATGAGCAGTTCTTC